These T cell receptor beta chains were read from a single sample in a study of control samples from healthy donors and cancer patients. Here immunoSEQ multiplex PCR was the method, and the copy in TCRdb shows in-frame clones only, minus some. The table shows 150,000 or so clones, with 93% occurring only once. The sequenced material came from blood. Receptor source: a man between 18 and 35 years old in good health. Each CDR3 is given with its conserved first and last residue. Fields, in order: CDR3 DNA, CDR3 protein, clone size, J gene, D gene, V gene. The D gene is left open where the match is weak. Some rows have no size entry. The others give once, few or many, or a class for an expanded clone.

DNA: TGTGCCAGTAGTATGGGTGGCAGGGGTACAGATACGCAGTATTTT
CDR3: CASSMGGRGTDTQYF
size: NA
J: TRBJ2-3
D: NA
V: TRBV19

DNA: TGTGCCAGCAGTTCCGGGACGAACTATGGCTACACCTTC
CDR3: CASSSGTNYGYTF
size: NA
J: TRBJ1-2
D: NA
V: TRBV6-5

DNA: TGTGCCAGCAGTTTGGCGGGAGGAGGCTACGAGCAGTACTTC
CDR3: CASSLAGGGYEQYF
size: NA
J: TRBJ2-7
D: TRBD2
V: TRBV6-6

DNA: TGTGCCAGTCGAGGGAGCGGGGAGCTGTTTTTT
CDR3: CASRGSGELFF
size: once
J: TRBJ2-2
D: NA
V: TRBV11-2

DNA: TGTGCCAGCAGCTTATTAGGCAGAACGATCTCTGGAAACACCATATATTTT
CDR3: CASSLLGRTISGNTIYF
size: NA
J: TRBJ1-3
D: NA
V: TRBV7-2

DNA: TGCGCCAGCAGCTGGCGTCGGGGGGATGAGCAGTTCTTC
CDR3: CASSWRRGDEQFF
size: NA
J: TRBJ2-1
D: TRBD2
V: TRBV5-1

DNA: TGTGCCACCAGCAGAGGGACGGTGAGCTCCTACGAGCAGTACTTC
CDR3: CATSRGTVSSYEQYF
size: NA
J: TRBJ2-7
D: NA
V: TRBV15

DNA: TGTGCCAGCAGTGTGGTCCGCGGTGAGACCCAGTACTTC
CDR3: CASSVVRGETQYF
size: NA
J: TRBJ2-5
D: NA
V: TRBV2

DNA: TGTGCCAGCCTGGGAAGCGGGAGCAATCAGCCCCAGCATTTT
CDR3: CASLGSGSNQPQHF
size: NA
J: TRBJ1-5
D: NA
V: TRBV6-6

DNA: TGCAGCGTCCTGCTACCGGGACAACCGGGGTCACCCCTCCACTTT
CDR3: CSVLLPGQPGSPLHF
size: NA
J: TRBJ1-6
D: NA
V: TRBV29-1

DNA: TGTGCCAGCAGCGGTGGTCCAGGACAGACGAGCAATCAGCCCCAGCATTTT
CDR3: CASSGGPGQTSNQPQHF
size: NA
J: TRBJ1-5
D: NA
V: TRBV5-6

DNA: TGTGCCAGCAGTGACTCGGGGGGGGCAGATACGCAGTATTTT
CDR3: CASSDSGGADTQYF
size: NA
J: TRBJ2-3
D: TRBD2
V: TRBV6-4

DNA: TGTGCCAGCGACTACATCGCGGGACATAATAATTCACCCCTCCACTTT
CDR3: CASDYIAGHNNSPLHF
size: NA
J: TRBJ1-6
D: NA
V: TRBV7-2

DNA: TGTGCCAGTACCTCGGGGGGACGGGGCTACACCTTC
CDR3: CASTSGGRGYTF
size: NA
J: TRBJ1-2
D: NA
V: TRBV19

DNA: TGTGCCAGCAGGACCACCGGGGAGCTGTTTTTT
CDR3: CASRTTGELFF
size: NA
J: TRBJ2-2
D: NA
V: TRBV12-3/TRBV12-4

DNA: TGTGCCAGCGGATTTGACCCTGGACAGGCCCACGAGCAGTACTTC
CDR3: CASGFDPGQAHEQYF
size: NA
J: TRBJ2-7
D: TRBD1
V: TRBV6-5

DNA: TGTGCCAGCAGTTCGATCGGGCAGCCCCAGCATTTT
CDR3: CASSSIGQPQHF
size: NA
J: TRBJ1-5
D: NA
V: TRBV2

DNA: TGTGCCAGCAGCTTAACTCCAGGATTGAACACTGAAGCTTTCTTT
CDR3: CASSLTPGLNTEAFF
size: NA
J: TRBJ1-1
D: NA
V: TRBV7-3

DNA: TGTGCCAGCAGTGAAGGACCTGGAAACACCATATATTTT
CDR3: CASSEGPGNTIYF
size: NA
J: TRBJ1-3
D: NA
V: TRBV2

DNA: TGTGCCAGCACTCCGGGCCACTACTTCTTGAACACTGAAGCTTTCTTT
CDR3: CASTPGHYFLNTEAFF
size: NA
J: TRBJ1-1
D: NA
V: TRBV28

DNA: TGTGCCAGCGAACCGGGGGCAACTAATGAAAAACTGTTTTTT
CDR3: CASEPGATNEKLFF
size: NA
J: TRBJ1-4
D: NA
V: TRBV19

DNA: TGTGCCAGCAGTTTATTCCCAAGCACAGATACGCAGTATTTT
CDR3: CASSLFPSTDTQYF
size: NA
J: TRBJ2-3
D: NA
V: TRBV27

DNA: TGCGCCAGCAGTGGGCGGACAGTTGTGGGGGACACTGAAGCTTTCTTT
CDR3: CASSGRTVVGDTEAFF
size: NA
J: TRBJ1-1
D: NA
V: TRBV10-1

DNA: TGCGCCAGCAGCCAGACACCGGGACTAGCGGGGAGCAATGAGCAGTTCTTC
CDR3: CASSQTPGLAGSNEQFF
size: NA
J: TRBJ2-1
D: TRBD2
V: TRBV4-1

DNA: TGTGCCAGCAGCTTAGATGGGGGACAGAGCTCTGGAAACACCATATATTTT
CDR3: CASSLDGGQSSGNTIYF
size: NA
J: TRBJ1-3
D: TRBD1
V: TRBV11-2

DNA: TGTGCCACCAGGAGTCATGAGGGCCCAGATACGCAGTATTTT
CDR3: CATRSHEGPDTQYF
size: NA
J: TRBJ2-3
D: NA
V: TRBV24-1

DNA: TGTGCCAGCAGCCCCCTTGGGAGAAACACTGAAGCTTTCTTT
CDR3: CASSPLGRNTEAFF
size: NA
J: TRBJ1-1
D: NA
V: TRBV11-2

DNA: TGTGCCAGCAGCACGAGCGGGAGGTCGGACGAGCAGTACTTC
CDR3: CASSTSGRSDEQYF
size: few
J: TRBJ2-7
D: TRBD2
V: TRBV7-2

DNA: TGTGCCAGTAGTACGGCGGGGAACACTGAAGCTTTCTTT
CDR3: CASSTAGNTEAFF
size: NA
J: TRBJ1-1
D: NA
V: TRBV19

DNA: TGTGCCAGCAGCAAAGGACAGGGTAAAGGTGAAAAACTGTTTTTT
CDR3: CASSKGQGKGEKLFF
size: NA
J: TRBJ1-4
D: NA
V: TRBV21-1

DNA: TGTGCCAGTAGTATCGGAGAAGCCCAGCATTTT
CDR3: CASSIGEAQHF
size: NA
J: TRBJ1-5
D: NA
V: TRBV19

DNA: TGTGCCAGCAGTATAACCGGGACAGGGGGAGTAGAGCAGTACTTC
CDR3: CASSITGTGGVEQYF
size: few
J: TRBJ2-7
D: TRBD1
V: TRBV27

DNA: TGTGCCAGCAGCTTGGGGTCAGGGGCGCAGCCCCAGCATTTT
CDR3: CASSLGSGAQPQHF
size: NA
J: TRBJ1-5
D: NA
V: TRBV5-8

DNA: TGTGCCAGCAGCTCGGGACTAGAGAATGAGCAGTTCTTC
CDR3: CASSSGLENEQFF
size: NA
J: TRBJ2-1
D: TRBD2
V: TRBV7-3

DNA: TGTGCCAGTAGTATCCGAAGACAGGCCACCTACGAGCAGTACTTC
CDR3: CASSIRRQATYEQYF
size: NA
J: TRBJ2-7
D: NA
V: TRBV19

DNA: TGTGCCAGCAGCCCGGGACAGGGACCTGCAGATACGCAGTATTTT
CDR3: CASSPGQGPADTQYF
size: NA
J: TRBJ2-3
D: TRBD1
V: TRBV14

DNA: TGTGCCCATACCTCTGGAAACACCATATATTTT
CDR3: CAHTSGNTIYF
size: few
J: TRBJ1-3
D: NA
V: TRBV6-6

DNA: TGTGCCAGTAATAGACAGGTTTATAGCAATCAGCCCCAGCATTTT
CDR3: CASNRQVYSNQPQHF
size: once
J: TRBJ1-5
D: NA
V: TRBV19

DNA: TGCGCCAGCAGCTTGACTGGGCCAGAAGAGACCCAGTACTTC
CDR3: CASSLTGPEETQYF
size: once
J: TRBJ2-5
D: NA
V: TRBV5-1

DNA: TGTGCCAGCAGATCCCGAATCGAAGGAGATGGCTACACCTTC
CDR3: CASRSRIEGDGYTF
size: NA
J: TRBJ1-2
D: NA
V: TRBV6-6

DNA: TGTGCCAGCAGCTTAGGGACAGGCGGAACCGGGGAGCTGTTTTTT
CDR3: CASSLGTGGTGELFF
size: NA
J: TRBJ2-2
D: TRBD1
V: TRBV5-8

DNA: TGTGCCAGCAGTGAATTAACGGTGGATACGCAGTATTTT
CDR3: CASSELTVDTQYF
size: few
J: TRBJ2-3
D: NA
V: TRBV6-1

DNA: TGTGCCAGCAGCCCGTTGGGGGACCGAAACAATGAGCAGTTCTTC
CDR3: CASSPLGDRNNEQFF
size: NA
J: TRBJ2-1
D: NA
V: TRBV7-9